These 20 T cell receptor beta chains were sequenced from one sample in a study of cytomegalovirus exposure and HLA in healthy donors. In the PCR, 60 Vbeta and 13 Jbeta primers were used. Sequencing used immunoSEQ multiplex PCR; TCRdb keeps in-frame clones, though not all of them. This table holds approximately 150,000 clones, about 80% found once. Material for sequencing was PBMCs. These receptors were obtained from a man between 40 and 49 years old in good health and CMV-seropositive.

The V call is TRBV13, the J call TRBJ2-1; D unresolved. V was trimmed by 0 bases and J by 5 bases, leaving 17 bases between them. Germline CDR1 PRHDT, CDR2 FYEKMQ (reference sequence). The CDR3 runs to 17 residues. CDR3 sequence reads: CASSLGEAEFENNEQFF. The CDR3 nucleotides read TGTGCCAGCAGCTTAGGTGAGGCCGAGTTCGAAAACAATGAGCAGTTCTTC.

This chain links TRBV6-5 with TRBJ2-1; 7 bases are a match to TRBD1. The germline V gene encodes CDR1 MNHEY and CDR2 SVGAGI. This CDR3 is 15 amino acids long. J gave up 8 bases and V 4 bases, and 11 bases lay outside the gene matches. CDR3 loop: CASSLGTVSQDEQFF. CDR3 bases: TGTGCCAGCAGTTTGGGGACAGTGAGTCAGGATGAGCAGTTCTTC.

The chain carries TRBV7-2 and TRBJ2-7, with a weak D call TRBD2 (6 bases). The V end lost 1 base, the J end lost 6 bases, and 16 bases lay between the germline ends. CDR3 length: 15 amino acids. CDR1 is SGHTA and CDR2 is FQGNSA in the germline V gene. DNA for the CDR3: TGTGCCAGCAGCTTAGGCGGGGTGCTAGCTGGCGAGCAGTACTTC. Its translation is CASSLGGVLAGEQYF.

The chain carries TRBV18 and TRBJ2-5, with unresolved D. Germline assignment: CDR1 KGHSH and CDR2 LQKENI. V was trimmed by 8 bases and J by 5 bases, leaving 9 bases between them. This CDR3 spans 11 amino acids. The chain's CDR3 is CASALGETQYF. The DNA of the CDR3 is TGTGCCAGCGCGCTAGGTGAGACCCAGTACTTC.

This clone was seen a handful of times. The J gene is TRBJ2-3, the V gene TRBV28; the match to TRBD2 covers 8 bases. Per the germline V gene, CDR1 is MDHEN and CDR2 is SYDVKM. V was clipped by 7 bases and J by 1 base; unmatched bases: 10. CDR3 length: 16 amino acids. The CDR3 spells CASNFSGRGGTDTQYF. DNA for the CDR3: TGTGCCAGCAATTTCTCCGGGAGGGGTGGCACAGATACGCAGTATTTT.

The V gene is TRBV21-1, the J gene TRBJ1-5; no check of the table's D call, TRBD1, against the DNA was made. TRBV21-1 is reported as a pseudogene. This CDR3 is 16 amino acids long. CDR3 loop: CASSRRTGVCNQPQHF. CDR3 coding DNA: TGTGCCAGCAGCAGACGGACAGGCGTCTGCAATCAGCCCCAGCATTTT.

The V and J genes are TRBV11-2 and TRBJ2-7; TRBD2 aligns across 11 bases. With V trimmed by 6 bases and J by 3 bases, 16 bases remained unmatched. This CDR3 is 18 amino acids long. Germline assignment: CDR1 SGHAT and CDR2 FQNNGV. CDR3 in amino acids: CASRPFRSGRAGYYEQYF. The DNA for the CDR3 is TGTGCCAGCAGACCCTTCCGTAGCGGGAGGGCCGGATACTACGAGCAGTACTTC.

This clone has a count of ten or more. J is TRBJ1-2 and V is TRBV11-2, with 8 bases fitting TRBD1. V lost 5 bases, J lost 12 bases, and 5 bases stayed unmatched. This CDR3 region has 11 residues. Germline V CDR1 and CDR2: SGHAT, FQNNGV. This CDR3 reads CASSLGQGNTF. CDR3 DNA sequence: TGTGCCAGCAGCCTCGGACAGGGAAACACCTTC.

The CDR3 spells CASSSDNEQFF. For the CDR3, the DNA is TGTGCCAGCAGCTCAGACAATGAGCAGTTCTTC. This sequence joins TRBV13 and TRBJ2-1, with D unclear. The germline CDR1 and CDR2 sequences are PRHDT and FYEKMQ (reference sequence). CDR3 length: 11 residues. Trimming pared 4 bases from V and 5 bases from J, leaving 3 bases between.

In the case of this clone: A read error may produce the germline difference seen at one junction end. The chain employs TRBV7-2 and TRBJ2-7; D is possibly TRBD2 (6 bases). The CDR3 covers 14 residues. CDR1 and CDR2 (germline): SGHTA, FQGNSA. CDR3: CASSLARVASEQYF. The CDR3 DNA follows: TGTGCCAGCAGCCTAGCGAGGGTTGCCTCCGAGCAGTACTTC.

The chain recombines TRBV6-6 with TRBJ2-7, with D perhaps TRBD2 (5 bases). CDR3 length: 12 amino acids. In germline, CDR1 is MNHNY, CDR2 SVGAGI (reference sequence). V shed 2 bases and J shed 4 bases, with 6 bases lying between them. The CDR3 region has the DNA TGTGCCAGCAGTTACGGGGAGTACGAGCAGTACTTC. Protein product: CASSYGEYEQYF.

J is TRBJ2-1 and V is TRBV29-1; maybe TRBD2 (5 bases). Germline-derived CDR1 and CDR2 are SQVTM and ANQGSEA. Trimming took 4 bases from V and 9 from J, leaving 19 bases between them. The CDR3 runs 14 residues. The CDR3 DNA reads TGCAGCGTTGGGGGAGAGCTAGCTCGGATTGAGCAGTTCTTC. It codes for CSVGGELARIEQFF.

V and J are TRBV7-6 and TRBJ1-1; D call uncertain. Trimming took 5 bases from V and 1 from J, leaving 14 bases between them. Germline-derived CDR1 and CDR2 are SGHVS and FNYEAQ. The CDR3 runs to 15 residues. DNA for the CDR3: TGTGCCAGCAGCGACGACGGACTTCCGAACACTGAAGCTTTCTTT. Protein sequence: CASSDDGLPNTEAFF.

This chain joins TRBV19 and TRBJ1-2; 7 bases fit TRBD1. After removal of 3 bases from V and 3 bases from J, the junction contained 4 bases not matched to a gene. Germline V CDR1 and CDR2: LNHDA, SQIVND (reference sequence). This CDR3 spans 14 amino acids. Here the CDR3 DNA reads TGTGCCAGTAGTATCGGGACAGCGGACTATGGCTACACCTTC. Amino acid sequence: CASSIGTADYGYTF.

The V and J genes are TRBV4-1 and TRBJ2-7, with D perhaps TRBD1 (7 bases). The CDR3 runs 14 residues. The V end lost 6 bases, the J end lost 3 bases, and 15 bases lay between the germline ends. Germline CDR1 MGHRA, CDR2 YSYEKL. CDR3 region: CASRIRQGLYEQYF. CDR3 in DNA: TGCGCCAGCAGGATTAGACAGGGACTCTACGAGCAGTACTTC.

The CDR3 sequence is CASSIKTGGYEQYF. CDR3 DNA sequence: TGTGCCAGTAGTATAAAGACAGGGGGCTACGAGCAGTACTTC. The V and J genes are TRBV19 and TRBJ2-7, with 9 bases fitting TRBD1. The CDR3 consists of 14 residues. Germline V gene sequence: CDR1 LNHDA, CDR2 SQIVND (reference sequence). V was pared by 2 bases and J by 3 bases, with 2 bases of the junction left unmatched.

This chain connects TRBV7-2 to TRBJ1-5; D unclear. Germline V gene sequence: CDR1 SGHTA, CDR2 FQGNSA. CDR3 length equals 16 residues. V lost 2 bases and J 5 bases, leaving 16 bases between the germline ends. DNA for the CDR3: TGTGCCAGCAGCTTATTATCAGGAGGTGGTCATCAGCCCCAGCATTTT. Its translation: CASSLLSGGGHQPQHF.

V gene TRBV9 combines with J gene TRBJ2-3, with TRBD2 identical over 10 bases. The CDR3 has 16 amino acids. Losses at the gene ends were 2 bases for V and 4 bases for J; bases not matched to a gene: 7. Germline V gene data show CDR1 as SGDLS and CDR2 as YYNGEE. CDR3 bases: TGTGCCAGCAGCGTGCAAGCGGGAGGGGGGGCAGATACGCAGTATTTT. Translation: CASSVQAGGGADTQYF. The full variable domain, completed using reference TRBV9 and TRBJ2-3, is DSGVTQTPKHLITATGQRVTLRCSPRSGDLSVYWYQQSLDQGLQFLIQYYNGEERAKGNILERFSAQQFPDLHSELNLSSLELGDSALYFCASSVQAGGGADTQYFGPGTRLTVL.

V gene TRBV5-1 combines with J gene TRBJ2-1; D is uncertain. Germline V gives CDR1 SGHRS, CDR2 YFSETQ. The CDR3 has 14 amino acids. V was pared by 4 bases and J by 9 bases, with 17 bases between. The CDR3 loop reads CASSPEAEKGEQFF. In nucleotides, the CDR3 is TGCGCCAGCAGCCCCGAGGCGGAGAAAGGTGAGCAGTTCTTC.

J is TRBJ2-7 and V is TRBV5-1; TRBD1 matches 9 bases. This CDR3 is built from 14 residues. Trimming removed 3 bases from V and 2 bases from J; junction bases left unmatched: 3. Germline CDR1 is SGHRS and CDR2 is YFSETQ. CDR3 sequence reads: CASSYRTGAYEQYF. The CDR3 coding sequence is TGCGCCAGCAGCTACCGGACAGGGGCCTACGAGCAGTACTTC.